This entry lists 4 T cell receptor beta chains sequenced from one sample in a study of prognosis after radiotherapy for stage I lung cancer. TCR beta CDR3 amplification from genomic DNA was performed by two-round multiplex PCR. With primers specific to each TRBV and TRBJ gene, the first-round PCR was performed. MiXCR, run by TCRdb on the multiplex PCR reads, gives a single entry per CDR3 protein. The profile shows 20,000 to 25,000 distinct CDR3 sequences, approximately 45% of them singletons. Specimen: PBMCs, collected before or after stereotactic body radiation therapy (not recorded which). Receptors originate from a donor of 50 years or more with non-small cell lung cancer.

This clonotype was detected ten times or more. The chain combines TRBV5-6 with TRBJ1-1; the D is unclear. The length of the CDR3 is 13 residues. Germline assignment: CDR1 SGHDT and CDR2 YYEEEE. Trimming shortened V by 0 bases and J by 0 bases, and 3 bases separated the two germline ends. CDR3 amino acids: CASSLGMNTEAFF. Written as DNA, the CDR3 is TGTGCCAGCAGCTTGGGGATGAACACTGAAGCTTTCTTT.

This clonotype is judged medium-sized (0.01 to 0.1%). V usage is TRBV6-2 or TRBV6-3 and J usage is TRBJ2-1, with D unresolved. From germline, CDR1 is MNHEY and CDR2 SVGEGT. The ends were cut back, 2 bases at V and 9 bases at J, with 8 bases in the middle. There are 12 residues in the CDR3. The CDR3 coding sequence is TGTGCCAGCAGTTACGGAGCAACTGAGCAGTTCTTC. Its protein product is CASSYGATEQFF.

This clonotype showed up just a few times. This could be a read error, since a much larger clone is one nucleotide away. DNA for the CDR3: TGTGCCAGCAGCGTGTCCGGGACGGCAGGCGAGCAGTACTTC. The encoded protein is CASSVSGTAGEQYF. The V gene is TRBV7-9, the J gene TRBJ2-7; either TRBD1 or TRBD2 may fit D (5 bases each). CDR1 and CDR2 (germline): SEHNR, FQNEAQ (reference sequence). Trimming pared 5 bases from V and 6 bases from J, leaving 17 bases between. The CDR3 consists of 14 residues.

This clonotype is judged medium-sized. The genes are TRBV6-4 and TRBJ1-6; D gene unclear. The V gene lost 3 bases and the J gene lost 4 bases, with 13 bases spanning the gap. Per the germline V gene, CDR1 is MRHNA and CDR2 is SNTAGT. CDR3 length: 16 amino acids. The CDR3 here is CASSERLGVYNSPLHF. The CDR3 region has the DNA TGTGCCAGCAGTGAAAGGTTGGGCGTTTATAATTCACCCCTCCACTTT.